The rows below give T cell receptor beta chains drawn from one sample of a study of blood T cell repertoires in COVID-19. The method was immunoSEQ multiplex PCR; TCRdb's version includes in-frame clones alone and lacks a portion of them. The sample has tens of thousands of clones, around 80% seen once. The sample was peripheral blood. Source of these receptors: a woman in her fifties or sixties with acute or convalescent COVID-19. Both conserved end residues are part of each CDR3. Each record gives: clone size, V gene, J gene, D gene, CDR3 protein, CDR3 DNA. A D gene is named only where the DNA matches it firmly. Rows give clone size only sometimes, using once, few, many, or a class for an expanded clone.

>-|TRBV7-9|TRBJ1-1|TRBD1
CASSPGTGGSWTEAFF
TGTGCCAGCAGCCCGGGGACAGGGGGTTCATGGACTGAAGCTTTCTTT
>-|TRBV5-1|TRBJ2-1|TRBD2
CASSKEVAGRRSEQFF
TGCGCCAGCAGCAAGGAGGTAGCGGGGCGCAGAAGTGAGCAGTTCTTC
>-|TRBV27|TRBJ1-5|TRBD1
CASSALQGKPQHF
TGTGCCAGCAGTGCCCTACAGGGGAAGCCCCAGCATTTT
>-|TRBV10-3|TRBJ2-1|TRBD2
CAISESSGGYNEQFF
TGTGCCATCAGTGAGTCTAGCGGGGGGTACAATGAGCAGTTCTTC
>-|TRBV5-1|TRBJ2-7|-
CASSSESSNPQYF
TGCGCCAGCAGCTCAGAGTCTAGCAACCCGCAGTACTTC
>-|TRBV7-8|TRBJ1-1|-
CASILAFF
TGTGCCAGCATCCTAGCTTTCTTT
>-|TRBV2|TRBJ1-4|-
CASSEYGPTNEKLFF
TGTGCCAGCAGTGAATACGGTCCGACTAATGAAAAACTGTTTTTT
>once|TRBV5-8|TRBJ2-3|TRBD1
CASSIPDRGRDTQYF
TGTGCCAGCAGCATACCGGACAGGGGGCGGGATACGCAGTATTTT
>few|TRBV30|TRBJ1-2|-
CAWKSAGGMGYGYTF
TGTGCCTGGAAAAGCGCGGGGGGCATGGGCTATGGCTACACCTTC
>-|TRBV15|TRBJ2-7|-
CATSTYRDSLSYEQYF
TGTGCCACCAGCACCTACCGGGACTCCCTCTCCTACGAGCAGTACTTC
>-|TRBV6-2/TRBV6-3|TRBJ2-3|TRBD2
CASSSLGLAGVDTQYF
TGTGCCAGCAGTTCCTTGGGACTAGCGGGGGTGGATACGCAGTATTTT
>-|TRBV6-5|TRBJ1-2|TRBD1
CATGVGGQKTYTF
TGTGCCACCGGCGTGGGGGGACAGAAGACCTACACCTTC
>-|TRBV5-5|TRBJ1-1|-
CASSLIRGSRTVAEAFF
TGTGCCAGCAGCTTAATTCGGGGTTCACGAACGGTCGCTGAAGCTTTCTTT
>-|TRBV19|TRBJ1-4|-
CASSIAPGSEKLFF
TGTGCCAGTAGTATCGCCCCGGGGAGCGAAAAACTGTTTTTT
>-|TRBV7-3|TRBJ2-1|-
CASSRRASPGNEQFF
TGTGCCAGCAGCCGAAGGGCTAGCCCTGGGAATGAGCAGTTCTTC
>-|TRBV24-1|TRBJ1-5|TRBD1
CATSDGTDNQPQHF
TGTGCCACCAGTGACGGGACAGATAATCAGCCCCAGCATTTT
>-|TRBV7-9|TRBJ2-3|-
CASSFQLRGDTQYF
TGTGCCAGCAGCTTCCAGCTCCGGGGGGATACGCAGTATTTT
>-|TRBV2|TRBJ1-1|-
CASSETGQWAFF
TGTGCCAGCAGTGAAACCGGACAGTGGGCTTTCTTT
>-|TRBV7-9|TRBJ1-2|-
CASSLAGSRSGYTF
TGTGCCAGCAGCTTAGCAGGGAGCCGAAGTGGCTACACCTTC
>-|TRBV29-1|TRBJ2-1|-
CSVTTGGAYNEQFF
TGCAGCGTCACCACAGGTGGGGCCTACAATGAGCAGTTCTTC
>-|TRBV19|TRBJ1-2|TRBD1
CASNRQGANYGYTF
TGTGCCAGTAACAGACAGGGAGCTAACTATGGCTACACCTTC
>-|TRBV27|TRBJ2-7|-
CASSLSYEQYF
TGTGCCAGCAGTCTCTCCTACGAGCAGTACTTC
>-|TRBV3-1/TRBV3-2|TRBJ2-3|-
CASTSDWTTDTQYF
TGTGCCAGCACCTCGGACTGGACCACAGATACGCAGTATTTT
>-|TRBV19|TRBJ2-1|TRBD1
CASSQPGQGNNEQFF
TGTGCCAGTAGTCAACCCGGACAGGGCAACAATGAGCAGTTCTTC
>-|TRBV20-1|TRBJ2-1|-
CSAHGPSEQFF
TGCAGTGCTCACGGTCCCTCAGAGCAGTTCTTC
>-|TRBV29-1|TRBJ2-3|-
CSVALKDRPNLLGSTDTQYF
TGCAGCGTTGCCTTAAAAGACAGGCCAAACCTCCTTGGGAGCACAGATACGCAGTATTTT
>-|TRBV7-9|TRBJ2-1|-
CASSQRPSLALNSEEQFF
TGTGCCAGCAGCCAGAGGCCTAGCCTAGCTCTTAACTCAGAAGAGCAGTTCTTC
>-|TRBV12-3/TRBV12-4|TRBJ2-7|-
CASRVGHTYEQYF
TGTGCCAGCAGGGTCGGACATACCTACGAGCAGTACTTC
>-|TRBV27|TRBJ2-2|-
CASGDTNTGELFF
TGTGCCAGCGGGGACACGAACACCGGGGAGCTGTTTTTT